The T cell receptor (beta chain) described here comes from a study of low-dose radiotherapy and immunotherapy resistance in tumors. The CDR3 covers 16 residues. Per germline, CDR1 MDHEN and CDR2 SYDVKM. V was clipped by 4 bases and J by 5 bases, with 20 bases between them. This clonotype showed up many times. It was with a constant-region primer and a V-primer adapter that TCRs were amplified over approximately 18 PCR cycles. MiXCR, applied by TCRdb to the reads, yields one record per CDR3 protein. The sample includes roughly 48,000 distinct CDR3 sequences, around 34% of them seen just once. Time point indicated: after trial treatment. Treatment defined: LDRT plus nivolumab, ipilimumab, low-dose cyclophosphamide and aspirin (RACIN trial).

The rearrangement uses TRBV28 and TRBJ2-5, with D maybe TRBD1 (6 bases). Sequenced here: PBMCs, sampled after low-dose radiotherapy plus immunotherapy. The TCR originated in a male donor with rectosigmoid adenocarcinoma. CDR3 region: CASSSLATGLAETQYF. DNA for the CDR3: TGTGCCAGCAGTTCCTTAGCGACAGGACTCGCGGAGACCCAGTACTTC.